Shown below are 15 T cell receptor beta chains from a single sample sequenced in a study of beta chain features in type 1 diabetes. Expressed TCRB transcripts got sequenced, as all isolated RNA was reverse transcribed. Here immunoSEQ multiplex PCR was the method, and the copy in TCRdb shows in-frame clones only, minus some. The sample includes under 800,000 clones, around 15% seen only once; the top ten take approximately 0.087%. Sequenced input: naive CD4+ T cells from blood. Receptors were obtained from a man younger than 35 in good health.

The rearrangement joins TRBV7-9 to TRBJ1-3, with D uncertain. Germline lookup yields CDR1 SEHNR and CDR2 FQNEAQ (reference sequence). The V and J ends lost 6 bases and 1 base respectively, with 7 bases between them. The CDR3 extends over 13 amino acids. This CDR3 reads CASSSLSGNTIYF. CDR3 DNA sequence: TGTGCCAGCAGTAGTCTATCTGGAAACACCATATATTTT.

This clone came up many times. This chain connects TRBV21-1 to TRBJ1-5; the table calls TRBD1, which could not be checked here. TRBV21-1 represents a pseudogene. The CDR3 extends over 11 amino acids. The CDR3 sequence is CASSWGLPQHF. The CDR3 bases are TGTGCCAGCAGCTGGGGGCTGCCCCAGCATTTT.

This clone occurred a few times. The chain links TRBV21-1 to TRBJ2-5; the D call of TRBD2 is as the table states it, not checked on the DNA. TRBV21-1 is described as a pseudogene. There are 16 residues in the CDR3. The chain's CDR3 is CASTLRLAGEGETQYF. For the CDR3, the DNA is TGTGCCAGCACCCTCCGACTAGCGGGAGAGGGAGAGACCCAGTACTTC.

This chain uses TRBV5-1 with TRBJ2-7; D perhaps matches TRBD1 (6 bases). Per the germline V gene, CDR1 is SGHRS and CDR2 is YFSETQ. V lost 3 bases to trimming and J lost 2 bases, with 18 bases between them. This CDR3 has 16 residues. The CDR3 protein is CASSSGATGPTYEQYF. The CDR3 DNA is TGCGCCAGCAGCTCCGGGGCGACAGGACCGACCTACGAGCAGTACTTC.

This clone turned up a few times. The chain employs TRBV29-1 and TRBJ2-1; 8 bases line up with TRBD1. The junction had 4 bases not matched to a gene; V was cut back by 4 bases and J by 8 bases. Germline V CDR1 and CDR2: SQVTM, ANQGSEA. The CDR3 consists of 12 residues. CDR3 coding DNA: TGCAGCGTTGCCAGGGGGCATGATGAGCAGTTCTTC. This codes for CSVARGHDEQFF.

This rearrangement joins TRBV7-9 to TRBJ2-5; D possibly corresponds to TRBD2 (6 bases). The CDR3 extends over 13 amino acids. V gave up 4 bases and J gave up 4 bases, with 10 bases separating them. Germline assignment: CDR1 SEHNR and CDR2 FQNEAQ (reference sequence). The CDR3 nucleotides read TGTGCCAGCAGCTCCAGCGGGCTAGAGACCCAGTACTTC. It codes for CASSSSGLETQYF.

The V and J genes are TRBV5-5 and TRBJ2-1; D not resolved. Germline CDR1 reads SGHKS; CDR2 reads YYEKEE (reference sequence). The CDR3 has 13 residues. V was shortened by 2 bases and J by 5 bases, with 8 bases between the two germline ends. The CDR3, as DNA: TGTGCCAGCAGCTTCGGTTTCAACAATGAGCAGTTCTTC. This encodes CASSFGFNNEQFF.

The genes are TRBV7-9 and TRBJ2-4; TRBD1 is a possible D gene (5 bases). The CDR3 extends over 14 amino acids. Between the trimmed V and J ends, which lost 2 bases and 7 bases, there was a span of 12 bases. Germline assignment: CDR1 SEHNR and CDR2 FQNEAQ (reference sequence). The DNA for the CDR3 is TGTGCCAGCAGCTTAAAGGGCAGGGCCAACATTCAGTACTTC. It yields the protein CASSLKGRANIQYF.

This clone has just a few counts. The chain carries TRBV14 and TRBJ1-6, with D possibly matching TRBD1 (5 bases). Trimming took 4 bases from V and 9 from J, leaving 16 bases between them. From germline, CDR1 is SGHDN and CDR2 FVKESK. The CDR3 runs to 15 residues. Here the CDR3 reads CASSPIAGSGSPLHF. The DNA for the CDR3 is TGTGCCAGCAGCCCGATCGCAGGGTCGGGTTCACCCCTCCACTTT.

This clone was detected only a few times. The V call is TRBV10-3, the J call TRBJ2-5; 9 positions agree with TRBD2. J gave up 4 bases and V 4 bases, and 13 bases lay outside the gene matches. Germline CDR1 is ENHRY and CDR2 is SYGVKD. The CDR3 runs 17 residues. The CDR3 sequence: CAISASYQRGAVETQYF. The CDR3, as DNA: TGTGCCATCAGTGCAAGCTATCAGCGGGGGGCCGTAGAGACCCAGTACTTC.

This clone was observed a handful of times. The chain employs TRBV9 and TRBJ2-1, with 7 bases identical to TRBD2. This CDR3 is built from 16 residues. Germline-derived CDR1 and CDR2 are SGDLS and YYNGEE. J gave up 3 bases and V 4 bases, and 10 bases lay outside the gene matches. This chain's CDR3 is CASSTQVGGGYNEQFF. CDR3 nucleotides: TGTGCCAGCAGCACACAGGTGGGCGGGGGCTACAATGAGCAGTTCTTC.

The chain employs TRBV4-3 and TRBJ2-7; D is perhaps TRBD2 (5 bases). CDR3 size: 14 residues. The germline V and J ends were trimmed by 4 bases and 2 bases, with 12 bases remaining between them. Germline lookup yields CDR1 LGHNA and CDR2 YSLEER. The CDR3 sequence: CASSPSGLAYEQYF. The CDR3 coding sequence is TGCGCCAGCAGCCCTTCGGGGTTAGCCTACGAGCAGTACTTC.

The table lists this clone with a few counts. This sequence joins TRBV7-8 and TRBJ2-7, with D perhaps matching TRBD1 (6 bases). V was cut by 3 bases and J by 0 bases, with 21 bases left in between. Germline CDR1 and CDR2: SGHVS and FQNEAQ. The length of the CDR3 is 18 residues. CDR3 DNA: TGTGCCAGCAGCTTGGCCCCCGGGACAACTCATCCCTCCTACGAGCAGTACTTC. It codes for CASSLAPGTTHPSYEQYF.

The V and J genes are TRBV7-3 and TRBJ2-7, with 9 bases that match TRBD1. V gave up 4 bases and J gave up 5 bases; unmatched junction bases: 3. The CDR3 totals 13 residues. CDR1 and CDR2 (germline): SGHTA, FQGTGA. The DNA for the CDR3 is TGTGCCAGCAGCTGGGACAGGGAAAACGAGCAGTACTTC. This sequence encodes CASSWDRENEQYF. The whole variable domain, filled in from reference TRBV7-3 and TRBJ2-7, reads GAGVSQTPSNKVTEKGKYVELRCDPISGHTALYWYRQSLGQGPEFLIYFQGTGAADDSGLPNDRFFAVRPEGSVSTLKIQRTERGDSAVYLCASSWDRENEQYFGPGTRLTVT.

CDR3 coding DNA: TGTGCCAGCATCCTGGAGAGGCAGTTCACCCTTAACTATGGCTACACCTTC. Its protein product is CASILERQFTLNYGYTF. The chain uses TRBV2 and TRBJ1-2; D unresolved. The CDR3 runs 17 residues. Germline values: CDR1 SNHLY, CDR2 FYNNEI. The germline V and J ends were trimmed by 7 bases and 1 base, with 22 bases remaining between them.